This TCR beta chain was recorded in a study of molecular identifiers for immune sequencing clone quantification. Ten or more counts support this clonotype. Germline assignment: CDR1 SGHRS and CDR2 YFSETQ. V lost 5 bases, J lost 6 bases, and 4 bases stayed unmatched. CDR3 length equals 12 residues. Each CDR3 protein gets one entry after TCRdb re-called the PCR reads with MiXCR. The data show 460,000 or so distinct CDR3 sequences, approximately 25% seen once. This receptor was identified in a human donor in good health. Some libraries in this study had Jurkat cell RNA spiked in. The genes are TRBV5-1 and TRBJ1-1, with TRBD1 matching over 7 bases. The specimen was naive CD8+ T cells from blood, with Jurkat cell RNA spiked in. Subset reported: FACS-sorted CD8+CD4-CCR7+CD45RA+ naive T cells. DNA of the CDR3: TGCGCCAGCAGAGATCAGGGGGCTGAAGCTTTCTTT. Translation gives CASRDQGAEAFF. Supplemented by reference TRBV5-1 and TRBJ1-1, the full variable domain reads KAGVTQTPRYLIKTRGQQVTLSCSPISGHRSVSWYQQTPGQGLQFLFEYFSETQRNKGNFPGRFSGRQFSNSRSEMNVSTLELGDSALYLCASRDQGAEAFFGQGTRLTVV.